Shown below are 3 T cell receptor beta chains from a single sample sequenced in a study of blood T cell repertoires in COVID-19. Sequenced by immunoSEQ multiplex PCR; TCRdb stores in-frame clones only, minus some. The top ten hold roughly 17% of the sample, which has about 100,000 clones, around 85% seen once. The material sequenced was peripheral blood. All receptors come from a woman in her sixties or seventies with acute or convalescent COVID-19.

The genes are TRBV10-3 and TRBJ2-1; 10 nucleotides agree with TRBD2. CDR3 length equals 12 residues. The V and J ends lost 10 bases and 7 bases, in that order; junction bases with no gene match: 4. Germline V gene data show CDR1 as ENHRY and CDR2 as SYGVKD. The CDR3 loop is CASRAGGNEQFF. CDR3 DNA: TGTGCCAGCCGAGCGGGGGGGAATGAGCAGTTCTTC.

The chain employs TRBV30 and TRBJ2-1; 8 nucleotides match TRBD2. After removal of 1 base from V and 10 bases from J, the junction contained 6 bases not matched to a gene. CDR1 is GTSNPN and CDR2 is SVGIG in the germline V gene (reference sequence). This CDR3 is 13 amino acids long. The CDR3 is CAWSASGGGEQFF. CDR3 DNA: TGTGCCTGGAGTGCCAGCGGGGGAGGGGAGCAGTTCTTC.

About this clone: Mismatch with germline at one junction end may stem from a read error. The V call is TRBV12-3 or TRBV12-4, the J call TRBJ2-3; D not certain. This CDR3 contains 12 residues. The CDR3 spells CASSLAVDTQYF. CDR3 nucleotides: TGTGCCAGCAGTTTAGCAGTAGATACGCAATATTTT.